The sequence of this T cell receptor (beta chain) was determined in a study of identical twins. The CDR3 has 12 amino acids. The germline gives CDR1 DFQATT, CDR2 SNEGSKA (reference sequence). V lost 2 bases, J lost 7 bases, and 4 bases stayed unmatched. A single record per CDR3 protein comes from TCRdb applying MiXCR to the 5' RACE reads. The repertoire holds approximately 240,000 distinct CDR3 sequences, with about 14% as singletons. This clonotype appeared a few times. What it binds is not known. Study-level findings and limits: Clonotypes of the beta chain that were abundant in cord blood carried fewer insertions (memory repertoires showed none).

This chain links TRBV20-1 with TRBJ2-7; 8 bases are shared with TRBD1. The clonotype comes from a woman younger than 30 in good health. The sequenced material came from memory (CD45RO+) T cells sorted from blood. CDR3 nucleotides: TGCAGTGCTAGACGCTACAGGGGGGAGCAGTACTTC. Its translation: CSARRYRGEQYF.